These 20 T cell receptor beta chains originate from one sample sequenced in a study of blood T cell repertoires in COVID-19. Sequencing used immunoSEQ multiplex PCR; TCRdb keeps in-frame clones, though not all of them. This table holds approximately 350,000 clones, 89% found once. The sequenced material came from peripheral blood. These receptor sequences come from a middle-aged man with acute or convalescent COVID-19.

The V gene is TRBV4-1, the J gene TRBJ2-7; TRBD2 is a possible D gene (6 bases). This CDR3 has 14 residues. V was trimmed by 0 bases and J by 7 bases, leaving 13 bases between them. Germline V gene data show CDR1 as MGHRA and CDR2 as YSYEKL. The CDR3 DNA follows: TGCGCCAGCAGCCAAGATCAAGGACTAAGTGAGCAGTACTTC. Amino acids: CASSQDQGLSEQYF.

This rearrangement joins TRBV5-1 to TRBJ1-4, with a tentative D call TRBD1 (5 bases). The CDR3 is 14 residues long. V was cut by 0 bases and J by 8 bases, with 11 bases left in between. CDR1 and CDR2 from the germline V gene are SGHRS and YFSETQ. CDR3 DNA: TGCGCCAGCAGCTTGGAAGGGGTAGGAGAAAAACTGTTTTTT. Translation: CASSLEGVGEKLFF.

The J gene is TRBJ2-5, the V gene TRBV4-1, with TRBD2 identical over 11 bases. V lost 5 bases to trimming and J lost 4 bases; unmatched junction nucleotides: 9. The CDR3 runs to 16 residues. Looked up from germline, CDR1 is MGHRA and CDR2 is YSYEKL. CDR3 region: CASSAVLAGAIETQYF. The CDR3 region has the DNA TGCGCCAGCAGCGCCGTACTAGCGGGAGCGATAGAGACCCAGTACTTC.

CDR3 in DNA: TGTGCCAGCAGCGTAGAAGGGGTCACAGATACGCAGTATTTT. Residues: CASSVEGVTDTQYF. The chain has TRBV9 and TRBJ2-3; tentative D call: TRBD1 (5 bases). This CDR3 comprises 14 residues. The V and J ends lost 0 bases and 2 bases respectively, with 7 bases between them. Looked up from germline, CDR1 is SGDLS and CDR2 is YYNGEE.

This chain joins TRBV2 and TRBJ2-3; TRBD2 matches at 13 bases. CDR3 length: 15 amino acids. The trim removed 8 bases at V and 4 bases at J, leaving 6 bases unmatched. Germline V gene sequence: CDR1 SNHLY, CDR2 FYNNEI. The CDR3 spells CASGRTSGSADTQYF. The CDR3 nucleotides are TGTGCCAGCGGAAGGACTAGCGGGAGCGCAGATACGCAGTATTTT.

The chain employs TRBV6-2 or TRBV6-3 and TRBJ2-3; TRBD1 aligns across 7 bases. CDR1 MNHEY and CDR2 SVGEGT come from the germline V gene. V was pared by 2 bases and J by 5 bases, with 4 bases of the junction left unmatched. The CDR3 sequence is 14 residues long. The DNA of the CDR3 is TGTGCCAGCAGTTACGTGGCAGGGGGAGATACGCAGTATTTT. Its protein product is CASSYVAGGDTQYF.

The rearrangement links TRBV9 to TRBJ2-1, with TRBD2 as a possible D gene (6 bases). The CDR3 has 15 residues. V was trimmed by 8 bases and J by 6 bases, leaving 21 bases between them. Looked up from germline, CDR1 is SGDLS and CDR2 is YYNGEE. CDR3: CASGGGSPGINEQFF. The DNA of the CDR3 is TGTGCCAGTGGAGGAGGGTCCCCGGGGATCAATGAGCAGTTCTTC.

The V and J genes are TRBV18 and TRBJ1-4; D is uncertain. CDR1 is KGHSH, CDR2 LQKENI, per germline. V lost 5 bases and J 6 bases, leaving 13 bases between the germline ends. The CDR3 has 14 residues. CDR3 in DNA: TGTGCCAGCTCAGAGGGATTGGAGCATGAAAAACTGTTTTTT. It encodes CASSEGLEHEKLFF.

The gene calls are TRBV29-1 and TRBJ2-3; 7 nucleotides line up with TRBD1. The J segment lost 0 bases and the V segment lost 2 bases, leaving 8 bases of the junction unmatched. Germline values: CDR1 SQVTM, CDR2 ANQGSEA. CDR3 length equals 16 residues. CDR3 amino acids: CSVEPHRGVSTDTQYF. The CDR3 DNA is TGCAGCGTTGAACCCCACAGGGGAGTTAGCACAGATACGCAGTATTTT.

The chain recombines TRBV28 with TRBJ2-3; D is possibly TRBD2 (6 bases). Trimming left V 2 bases short and J 10 bases short, with 31 bases between. Looked up from germline, CDR1 is MDHEN and CDR2 is SYDVKM. The CDR3 covers 19 residues. DNA of the CDR3: TGTGCCAGCAGTTTAAGTAGGATATTGCTGTCGGGGGAGTTCCCCCCGCAGTATTTT. Translating gives CASSLSRILLSGEFPPQYF.

The gene calls are TRBV3-1 (or the pseudogene TRBV3-2) and TRBJ1-6; no reliable D call. The CDR3 length is 13 residues. Per the germline V gene, CDR1 is LGHDT and CDR2 is YNNKEL (reference sequence). V lost 4 bases to trimming and J lost 14 bases, with 15 bases between them. This chain's CDR3 is CASSPRGGGSLHF. As DNA, the CDR3 is TGTGCCAGCAGCCCCAGAGGAGGAGGATCCCTCCACTTT.

J is TRBJ1-1 and V is TRBV5-1, with a weak D call TRBD1 (6 bases). V lost 4 bases to trimming and J lost 1 base, with 20 bases between them. This CDR3 is 17 amino acids long. Germline loops: CDR1 SGHRS, CDR2 YFSETQ. The CDR3 bases are TGCGCCAGCAGCCCCGCCCCGTTTGGACAGAGGAACACTGAAGCTTTCTTT. Translated: CASSPAPFGQRNTEAFF.

The V call is TRBV7-3, the J call TRBJ1-1; 9 bases match TRBD1. V lost 6 bases and J lost 5; bases outside the gene matches: 1. The CDR3 covers 12 residues. CDR1 is SGHTA, CDR2 FQGTGA, per germline. The CDR3 sequence is CASSGQGTEAFF. CDR3 DNA sequence: TGTGCCAGCAGTGGACAGGGGACTGAAGCTTTCTTT. The full variable domain, with the rest looked up from reference TRBV7-3 and TRBJ1-1, is GAGVSQTPSNKVTEKGKYVELRCDPISGHTALYWYRQSLGQGPEFLIYFQGTGAADDSGLPNDRFFAVRPEGSVSTLKIQRTERGDSAVYLCASSGQGTEAFFGQGTRLTVV.

The rearrangement joins TRBV7-2 to TRBJ2-1; 7 bases match TRBD2. After removal of 3 bases from V and 0 bases from J, the junction contained 5 bases not matched to a gene. Germline CDR1 is SGHTA and CDR2 is FQGNSA. The CDR3 is 16 residues long. The CDR3 DNA reads TGTGCCAGCAGCTTTATTTGGGGGGGCTCCTACAATGAGCAGTTCTTC. This translates into CASSFIWGGSYNEQFF.

This clone was found once. The genes are TRBV11-3 and TRBJ2-7; TRBD1 matches 7 bases. J gave up 5 bases and V 1 base, and 5 bases lay outside the gene matches. In germline, CDR1 is SGHNT, CDR2 YENEEA. The CDR3 consists of 14 residues. CDR3 in amino acids: CASSLGQGGDEQYF. The CDR3 coding sequence is TGTGCCAGCAGCTTAGGACAGGGTGGAGACGAGCAGTACTTC.

This chain links TRBV28 with TRBJ2-3; a possible D gene is TRBD1 (6 bases). V was shortened by 8 bases and J by 3 bases, with 12 bases between the two germline ends. CDR1 is MDHEN and CDR2 is SYDVKM in the germline V gene. The length of the CDR3 is 13 residues. CDR3 amino acids: CASSGTITDTQYF. CDR3 sequence (DNA): TGTGCCAGCTCCGGGACAATTACAGATACGCAGTATTTT. Full variable domain (rest looked up from reference TRBV28 and TRBJ2-3): DVKVTQSSRYLVKRTGEKVFLECVQDMDHENMFWYRQDPGLGLRLIYFSYDVKMKEKGDIPEGYSVSREKKERFSLILESASTNQTSMYLCASSGTITDTQYFGPGTRLTVL.

Only one count was recorded for this clone. The gene calls are TRBV6-2 or TRBV6-3 and TRBJ2-2; D may be TRBD2 (5 bases). This CDR3 region has 14 residues. Germline V gene lookup returns CDR1 MNHEY and CDR2 SVGEGT. Between the trimmed V and J ends, which lost 5 bases and 7 bases, there was a span of 14 bases. The CDR3: CASSPTRSIGELFF. CDR3 DNA sequence: TGTGCCAGCAGTCCCACTAGGAGTATCGGGGAGCTGTTTTTT.

J is TRBJ1-3 and V is TRBV5-4; weak D call: TRBD1 (6 bases). Germline CDR1 SGHNT, CDR2 YYREEE (reference sequence). Between the trimmed V and J ends, which lost 3 bases and 5 bases, there was a span of 12 bases. The CDR3 totals 14 residues. CDR3 sequence reads: CASSSTGSRNTIYF. DNA for the CDR3: TGTGCCAGCAGCTCCACAGGGAGTAGAAACACCATATATTTT. The full variable domain, rest sourced from reference TRBV5-4 and TRBJ1-3, is ETGVTQSPTHLIKTRGQQVTLRCSSQSGHNTVSWYQQALGQGPQFIFQYYREEENGRGNFPPRFSGLQFPNYSSELNVNALELDDSALYLCASSSTGSRNTIYFGEGSWLTVV.

This sequence joins TRBV4-2 and TRBJ2-3, with 10 bases that match TRBD2. Germline CDR1 LGHNA, CDR2 YNFKEQ. CDR3 size: 16 residues. Germline trimming cut 3 bases from V and 2 bases from J; bases unmatched to any gene: 5. CDR3 nucleotides: TGTGCCAGCAGCCATAGTACTAGCGGGGTCACAGATACGCAGTATTTT. Translating gives CASSHSTSGVTDTQYF.

The J gene is TRBJ2-5, the V gene TRBV28, with 13 bases fitting TRBD2. CDR1 and CDR2 from the germline V gene are MDHEN and SYDVKM. The CDR3 has 16 amino acids. Trimming took 4 bases from V and 5 from J; bases not matched to a gene: 7. CDR3 amino acids: CASSSGLAGEVETQYF. DNA for the CDR3: TGTGCCAGCAGTTCAGGACTAGCGGGGGAGGTTGAGACCCAGTACTTC.